Below are 16 T cell receptor beta chains sequenced from a single sample in a study of cytomegalovirus exposure and HLA in healthy donors. The PCR employed 60 Vbeta primers together with 13 Jbeta primers. Clones were sequenced by immunoSEQ multiplex PCR, and TCRdb holds only the in-frame ones, with some missing. The data hold roughly 140,000 clones, with 9.4% observed a single time. Material: PBMCs. The receptors shown here come from a male donor in good health and CMV-seronegative.

This clone has just a few counts. The V and J genes are TRBV7-3 and TRBJ1-1; 7 bases map to TRBD1. This CDR3 has 13 residues. V lost 5 bases to trimming and J lost 4 bases; unmatched junction nucleotides: 4. The germline gives CDR1 SGHTA, CDR2 FQGTGA. The CDR3 sequence is CASSAQGGTEAFF. The CDR3 bases are TGTGCCAGCAGCGCCCAGGGGGGCACTGAAGCTTTCTTT.

The CDR3 DNA reads as TGTGCCAGCTCACTGGGGGACAGCAATGAAAAACTGTTTTTT. Encoded protein: CASSLGDSNEKLFF. This rearrangement joins TRBV18 to TRBJ1-4; 7 nucleotides line up with TRBD1. V gave up 4 bases and J gave up 5 bases; unmatched junction bases: 4. Germline assignment: CDR1 KGHSH and CDR2 LQKENI. The CDR3 loop spans 14 amino acids.

In this sample, this clone turned up a few times. The chain couples TRBV28 to TRBJ2-7, with 9 positions matching TRBD1. CDR3 length equals 16 residues. Germline V gives CDR1 MDHEN, CDR2 SYDVKM. Germline trimming cut 6 bases from V and 6 bases from J; bases unmatched to any gene: 15. CDR3 sequence reads: CASSLPTGGRESEQYF. The CDR3 bases are TGTGCCAGCAGCCTACCGACAGGGGGGCGGGAGTCCGAGCAGTACTTC.

The chain uses TRBV4-1 and TRBJ2-7; 9 bases map to TRBD2. Germline V CDR1 and CDR2: MGHRA, YSYEKL. CDR3 length: 17 amino acids. Trimming at V came to 0 bases and at J to 2 bases, leaving 8 bases not matched to a gene. DNA for the CDR3: TGCGCCAGCAGCCAAGAAAGCCCCCTAGCGGGGACCTACGAGCAGTACTTC. Its translation: CASSQESPLAGTYEQYF.

This clone has a handful of counts. The CDR3 here is CASSMGGSTNEKLFF. The CDR3 nucleotides are TGTGCCAGTAGTATGGGAGGGTCCACTAATGAAAAACTGTTTTTT. The chain carries TRBV19 and TRBJ1-4; D is unresolved. Germline V gives CDR1 LNHDA, CDR2 SQIVND (reference sequence). The CDR3 is 15 residues long. Trimming left V 3 bases short and J 2 bases short, with 10 bases between. The whole variable domain, filled in from reference TRBV19 and TRBJ1-4, reads DGGITQSPKYLFRKEGQNVTLSCEQNLNHDAMYWYRQDPGQGLRLIYYSQIVNDFQKGDIAEGYSVSREKKESFPLTVTSAQKNPTAFYLCASSMGGSTNEKLFFGSGTQLSVL.

This clone was detected a few times. The chain employs TRBV6-5 and TRBJ2-1; 10 nucleotides line up with TRBD2. The junction had 3 bases not matched to a gene; V was cut back by 0 bases and J by 7 bases. This CDR3 is 15 amino acids long. Germline CDR1 and CDR2: MNHEY and SVGAGI. The CDR3 spells CASSYSGTSVNEQFF. Written as DNA, the CDR3 is TGTGCCAGCAGTTACTCGGGGACTAGCGTAAATGAGCAGTTCTTC.

This clone was picked up a small number of times. The chain couples TRBV11-2 to TRBJ2-1; 14 nucleotides line up with TRBD2. The CDR3 has 13 amino acids. Germline CDR1 reads SGHAT; CDR2 reads FQNNGV. Trimming removed 5 bases from V and 14 bases from J; junction bases left unmatched: 5. The CDR3, as DNA: TGTGCCAGCAGCACCGGGACTAGCGGGAGCGAGTTCTTC. Translated: CASSTGTSGSEFF.

This clone has a single count. V gene TRBV5-6 combines with J gene TRBJ2-2, with a tentative D call TRBD1 (5 bases). Germline CDR1 and CDR2: SGHDT and YYEEEE. Trimming removed 3 bases at V and 1 base at J, with 13 bases between. The CDR3 has 16 amino acids. CDR3 DNA: TGTGCCAGCAGCTGGCTGGGGCAGGAGAACACCGGGGAGCTGTTTTTT. This codes for CASSWLGQENTGELFF.

This clone was seen a few times. The chain employs TRBV6-1 and TRBJ1-1, with a tentative D call TRBD1 (6 bases). Between the trimmed V and J ends, which lost 2 bases and 1 base, there was a span of 14 bases. The CDR3 has 16 residues. The germline gives CDR1 MNHNS, CDR2 SASEGT. The CDR3 sequence is CASSERRTVQNTEAFF. In nucleotides, the CDR3 is TGTGCCAGCAGTGAACGCCGGACAGTACAGAACACTGAAGCTTTCTTT.

The rearrangement uses TRBV4-1 and TRBJ1-1; TRBD1 is a possible D gene (5 bases). V was cut by 4 bases and J by 5 bases, with 11 bases left in between. The CDR3 covers 13 residues. The V gene's germline CDR1 is MGHRA and CDR2 YSYEKL. CDR3 sequence: CASSLRRGTEAFF. CDR3 DNA: TGCGCCAGCAGCCTACGACGGGGGACTGAAGCTTTCTTT.

The chain uses TRBV19 and TRBJ1-1; 9 bases are a match to TRBD1. The CDR3 loop spans 18 amino acids. With 0 bases clipped from V and 7 bases from J, the junction kept 15 bases outside the gene matches. Germline CDR1 and CDR2: LNHDA and SQIVND (reference sequence). CDR3 protein: CASSIDLGGEQGAFEAFF. The DNA of the CDR3 is TGTGCCAGTAGTATAGATCTAGGGGGAGAACAGGGGGCCTTTGAAGCTTTCTTT. Looking up the rest from reference TRBV19 and TRBJ1-1 gives the full variable domain: DGGITQSPKYLFRKEGQNVTLSCEQNLNHDAMYWYRQDPGQGLRLIYYSQIVNDFQKGDIAEGYSVSREKKESFPLTVTSAQKNPTAFYLCASSIDLGGEQGAFEAFFGQGTRLTVV.

Here the CDR3 reads CASSLVHRVNTGELFF. CDR3 DNA sequence: TGTGCCAGCAGCTTAGTGCACAGGGTAAACACCGGGGAGCTGTTTTTT. V is TRBV7-8 and J is TRBJ2-2; tentative D call: TRBD1 (6 bases). In germline, CDR1 is SGHVS, CDR2 FQNEAQ. The CDR3 contains 16 residues. With 1 base removed from V and 2 bases from J, the gap between germline ends came to 11 bases.

The chain links TRBV5-4 to TRBJ2-5; D remains unclear. The CDR3 runs 12 residues. Germline CDR1 and CDR2: SGHNT and YYREEE (reference sequence). V was cut by 2 bases and J by 1 base, with 3 bases left in between. CDR3 amino acids: CASSFGQETQYF. In DNA, the CDR3 is TGTGCCAGCAGCTTCGGCCAAGAGACCCAGTACTTC.

This clone was detected a few times. The CDR3 nucleotides are TGCAGCGTTCGGGGGGGCGAGGGCTACGAGCAGTACTTC. Residues: CSVRGGEGYEQYF. The V call is TRBV29-1, the J call TRBJ2-7, with TRBD2 matching 8 bases. Trimming cost V 5 bases and J 3 bases; bases outside gene matches: 6. This CDR3 spans 13 amino acids. Germline V gene lookup returns CDR1 SQVTM and CDR2 ANQGSEA.

V usage is TRBV6-6 and J usage is TRBJ2-5, with TRBD1 identical over 9 bases. The J call may be mistaken, given a closer DNA end match to TRBJ2-7. The CDR3 extends over 14 amino acids. Germline V gene lookup returns CDR1 MNHNY and CDR2 SVGAGI (reference sequence). CDR3 coding DNA: TGTGCCAGCAGTAGGGGACAGGGACACTACGAGCAGTACTTC. Its protein product is CASSRGQGHYEQYF.

The rearrangement uses TRBV5-1 and TRBJ1-1; no definite D call. CDR1 and CDR2 (germline): SGHRS, YFSETQ. The CDR3 is 12 amino acids. V lost 4 bases, J lost 2 bases, and 6 bases lay in between. The CDR3 nucleotides are TGCGCCAGCAGCCCGGGTAACACTGAAGCTTTCTTT. It encodes CASSPGNTEAFF.